This TCR beta chain is from a study of blood T cells in healthy people across ages. The use of a sample-barcoded 5' primer and a J-beta primer mix characterized a second PCR of roughly 6 to 11 cycles. Each CDR3 protein gets one entry after TCRdb re-called the 5' RACE reads with MiXCR. The sample consists of over 950,000 distinct CDR3 sequences, roughly 51% of them appearing once. The CDR3 loop spans 14 amino acids. V dropped 7 bases and J dropped 4; count of bases not matched to a gene: 8. The authors drew 8.5 to 10 milliliters of peripheral blood from each donor. The TCR comes from an older woman in good health. The chain uses TRBV12-3 or TRBV12-4 and TRBJ2-7; 9 bases align to TRBD1. The sample was blood. The DNA for the CDR3 is TGTGCCAGCAAGACACAGGGGGCGATTTACGAGCAGTACTTC. Amino acid sequence: CASKTQGAIYEQYF.